This TCR beta chain was profiled in a study of Ad26.COV2.S vaccination and SARS-CoV-2 variants. Study-wide background: Ad26.COV2.S arm of COV1001 included the donor. The authors gave Ad26.COV2.S intramuscularly, either once or twice 56 days apart. Study observations and caveats: Researchers cautioned that TCR breadth and depth analyses may have underestimated total T cell responses.

Sequenced by immunoSEQ multiplex PCR; TCRdb stores in-frame clones only, minus some. The sample consists of approximately 480,000 clones, 87% of them appearing once. The sample's treatment: some 20 received Ad26.COV2.S at low or high dose, single or two shots; about five received placebo; per-sample allocation not given. Following the first vaccine or placebo injection, samples were taken on day 63. A Boston adult aged 18-55 years was the donor. Comments on this clone: The antigen is unknown.

Germline V gene sequence: CDR1 GTSNPN, CDR2 SVGIG (reference sequence). The CDR3 is 14 residues long. Trimming left V 3 bases short and J 4 bases short, with 15 bases between. This sequence originates from a person between 18 and 59 years old who received the Ad26.COV2.S COVID-19 vaccine or a placebo. The chain is built from TRBV30 and TRBJ1-1; D is ambiguous. Sequenced material: peripheral blood, taken in a trial of Ad26.COV2.S vaccine versus placebo. The CDR3 reads CAWRKVRFGTEAFF. CDR3 nucleotides: TGTGCCTGGAGAAAGGTCCGGTTTGGCACTGAAGCTTTCTTT.